Only one count was recorded for the clone carrying this T cell receptor beta chain. What it binds is not known. 60 Vbeta and 13 Jbeta primers were used in PCR. In the original analysis: Roughly 80 million unique TCR beta chains, 9 million to 12 million shared, were counted in a later analysis. Measured with immunoSEQ multiplex PCR; TCRdb has only the in-frame clones, and not every one. V, J and clone size reflect that table, while D and trimming were determined from the DNA. The top ten hold 2.5% to 3% of the sample, which has about 210,000 clones, 65% to 85% seen once. This specimen belongs to a study of cytomegalovirus exposure and HLA in healthy donors. Notes on the study in general: Associated with cytomegalovirus, according to the listing, were some 180 TCR beta chains. As a later analysis showed, a missense DCLRE1C variant was linked to trimming of TCR beta V- and J-genes. Reportedly, TCR beta sequences accurately predicted HLA-A and HLA-B alleles in most subjects.

CDR3 length equals 15 residues. The germline V gene encodes CDR1 MGHRA and CDR2 YSYEKL. V lost 1 base and J 5 bases, leaving 13 bases between the germline ends. V is TRBV4-1 and J is TRBJ2-3, with D perhaps matching TRBD1 (5 bases). The TCR comes from a man aged 30-40 years in good health and CMV-seronegative. Sequenced: PBMCs. CDR3 in amino acids: CASSQASLGQDTQYF. In DNA, the CDR3 is TGCGCCAGCAGCCAAGCATCATTGGGGCAAGATACGCAGTATTTT.